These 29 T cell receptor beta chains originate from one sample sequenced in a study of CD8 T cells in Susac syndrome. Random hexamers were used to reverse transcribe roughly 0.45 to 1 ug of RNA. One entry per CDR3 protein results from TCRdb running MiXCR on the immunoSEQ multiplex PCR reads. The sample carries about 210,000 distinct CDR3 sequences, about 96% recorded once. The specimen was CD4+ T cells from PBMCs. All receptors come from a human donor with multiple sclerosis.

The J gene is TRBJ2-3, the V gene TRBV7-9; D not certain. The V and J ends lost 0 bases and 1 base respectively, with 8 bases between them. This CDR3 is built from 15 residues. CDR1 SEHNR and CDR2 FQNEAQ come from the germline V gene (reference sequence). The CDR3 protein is CASSLARSGTDTQYF. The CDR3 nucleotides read TGTGCCAGCAGCTTAGCTAGAAGTGGCACAGATACGCAGTATTTT.

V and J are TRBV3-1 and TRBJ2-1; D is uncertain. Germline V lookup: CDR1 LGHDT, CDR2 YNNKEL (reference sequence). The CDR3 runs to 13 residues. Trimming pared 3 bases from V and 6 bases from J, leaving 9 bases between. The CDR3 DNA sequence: TGTGCCAGCAGCCATACCTCCCCCAATGAGCAGTTCTTC. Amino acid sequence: CASSHTSPNEQFF.

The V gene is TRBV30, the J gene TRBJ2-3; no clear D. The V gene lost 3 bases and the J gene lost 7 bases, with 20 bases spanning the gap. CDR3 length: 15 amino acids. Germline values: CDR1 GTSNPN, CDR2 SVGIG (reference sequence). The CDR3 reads CAWSPFRGAVNTQYF. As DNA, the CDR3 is TGTGCCTGGAGCCCGTTCCGTGGTGCCGTAAATACGCAGTATTTT.

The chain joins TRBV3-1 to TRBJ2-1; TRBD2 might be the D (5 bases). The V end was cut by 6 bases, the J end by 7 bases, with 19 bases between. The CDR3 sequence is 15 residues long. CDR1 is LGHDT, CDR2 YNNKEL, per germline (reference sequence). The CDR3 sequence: CASSSSGALWNEQFF. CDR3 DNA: TGTGCCAGCAGTTCAAGCGGAGCCCTCTGGAATGAGCAGTTCTTC.

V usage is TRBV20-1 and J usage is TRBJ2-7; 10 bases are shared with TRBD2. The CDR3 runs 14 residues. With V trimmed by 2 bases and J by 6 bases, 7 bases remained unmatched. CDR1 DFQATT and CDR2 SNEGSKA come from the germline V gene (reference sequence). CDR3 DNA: TGCAGTGCTAGAATCCCTAGCGGGAGTTCCGAGCAGTACTTC. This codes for CSARIPSGSSEQYF.

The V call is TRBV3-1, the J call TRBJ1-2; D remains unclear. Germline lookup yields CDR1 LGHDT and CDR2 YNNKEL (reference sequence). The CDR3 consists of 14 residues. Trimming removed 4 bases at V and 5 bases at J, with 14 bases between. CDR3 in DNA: TGTGCCAGCAGCCCGCAGTTTGGAGGGTATGGCTACACCTTC. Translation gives CASSPQFGGYGYTF.

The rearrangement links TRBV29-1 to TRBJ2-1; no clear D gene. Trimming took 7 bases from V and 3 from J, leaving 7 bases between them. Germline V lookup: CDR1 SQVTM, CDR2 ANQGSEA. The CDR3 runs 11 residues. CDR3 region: CSADRYNEQFF. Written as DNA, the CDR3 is TGCAGCGCAGATCGCTACAATGAGCAGTTCTTC.

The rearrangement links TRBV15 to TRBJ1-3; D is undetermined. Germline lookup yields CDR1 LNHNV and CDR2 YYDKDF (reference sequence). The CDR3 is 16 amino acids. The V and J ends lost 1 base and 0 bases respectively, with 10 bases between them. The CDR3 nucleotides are TGTGCCACCAGCAGAGTATCGGGCTTCTCTGGAAACACCATATATTTT. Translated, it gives CATSRVSGFSGNTIYF. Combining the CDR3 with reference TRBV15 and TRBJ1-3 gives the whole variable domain DAMVIQNPRYQVTQFGKPVTLSCSQTLNHNVMYWYQQKSSQAPKLLFHYYDKDFNNEADTPDNFQSRRPNTSFCFLDIRSPGLGDTAMYLCATSRVSGFSGNTIYFGEGSWLTVV.

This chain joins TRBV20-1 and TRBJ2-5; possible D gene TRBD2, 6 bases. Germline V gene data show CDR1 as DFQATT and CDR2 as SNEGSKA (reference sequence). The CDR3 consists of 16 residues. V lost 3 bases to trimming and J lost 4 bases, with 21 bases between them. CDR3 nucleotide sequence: TGCAGTGCTAGTCTAAGACTAGGAAGGCGTGGAGAGACCCAGTACTTC. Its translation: CSASLRLGRRGETQYF.

The CDR3 spells CAWSLAGGYTF. In nucleotides, the CDR3 is TGTGCCTGGAGCCTCGCAGGGGGCTACACCTTC. The rearrangement joins TRBV30 to TRBJ1-2, with D tentatively TRBD1 (5 bases). V was pared by 3 bases and J by 8 bases, with 10 bases between. The germline gives CDR1 GTSNPN, CDR2 SVGIG (reference sequence). CDR3 length: 11 residues.

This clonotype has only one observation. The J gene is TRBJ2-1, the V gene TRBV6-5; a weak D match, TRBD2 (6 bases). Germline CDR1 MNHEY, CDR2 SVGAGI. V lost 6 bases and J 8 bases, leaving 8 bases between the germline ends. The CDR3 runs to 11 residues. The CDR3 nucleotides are TGTGCCAGCAGCCGCGGGGATGAGCAGTTCTTC. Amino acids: CASSRGDEQFF.

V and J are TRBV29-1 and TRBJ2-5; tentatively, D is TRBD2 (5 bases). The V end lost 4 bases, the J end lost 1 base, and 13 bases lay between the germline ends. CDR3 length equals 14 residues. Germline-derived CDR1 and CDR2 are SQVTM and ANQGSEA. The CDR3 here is CSVAEDQVQETQYF. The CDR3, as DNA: TGCAGCGTTGCGGAGGACCAAGTCCAAGAGACCCAGTACTTC.

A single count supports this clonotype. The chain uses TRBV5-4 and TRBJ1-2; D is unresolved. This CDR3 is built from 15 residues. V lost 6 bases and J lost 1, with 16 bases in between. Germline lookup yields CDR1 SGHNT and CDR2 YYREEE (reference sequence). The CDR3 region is CASTTDLKHNYGYTF. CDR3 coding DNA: TGTGCCAGCACCACCGACCTAAAGCATAACTATGGCTACACCTTC.

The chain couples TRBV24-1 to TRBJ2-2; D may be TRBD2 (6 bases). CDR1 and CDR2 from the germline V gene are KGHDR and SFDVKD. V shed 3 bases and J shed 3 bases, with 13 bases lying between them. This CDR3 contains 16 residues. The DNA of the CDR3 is TGTGCCACCAGTGATCCAGCGGCGGGGTACACCGGGGAGCTGTTTTTT. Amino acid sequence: CATSDPAAGYTGELFF.

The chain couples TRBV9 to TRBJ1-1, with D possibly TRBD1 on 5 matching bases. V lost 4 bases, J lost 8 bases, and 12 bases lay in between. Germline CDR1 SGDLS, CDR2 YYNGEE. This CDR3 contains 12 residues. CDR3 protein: CASSNIGAEAFF. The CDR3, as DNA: TGTGCCAGCAGCAATATAGGGGCAGAAGCTTTCTTT.

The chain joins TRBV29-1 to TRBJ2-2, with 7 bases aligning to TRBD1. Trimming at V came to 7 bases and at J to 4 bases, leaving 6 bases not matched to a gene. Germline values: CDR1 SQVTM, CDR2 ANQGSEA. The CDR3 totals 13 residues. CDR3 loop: CSGLRQGTGELFF. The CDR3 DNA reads TGCAGCGGACTCCGACAGGGCACCGGGGAGCTGTTTTTT.

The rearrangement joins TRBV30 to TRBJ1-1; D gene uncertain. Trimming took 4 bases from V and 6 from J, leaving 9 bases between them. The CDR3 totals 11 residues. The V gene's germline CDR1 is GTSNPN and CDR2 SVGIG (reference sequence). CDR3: CAWKDFPEAFF. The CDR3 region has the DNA TGTGCCTGGAAGGACTTCCCTGAAGCTTTCTTT.

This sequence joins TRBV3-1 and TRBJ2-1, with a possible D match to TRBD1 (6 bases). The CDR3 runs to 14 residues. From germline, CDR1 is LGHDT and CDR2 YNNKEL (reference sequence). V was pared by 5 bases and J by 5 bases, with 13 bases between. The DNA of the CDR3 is TGTGCCAGCAGCGCCGCGCAGGGGAACAATGAGCAGTTCTTC. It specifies CASSAAQGNNEQFF.

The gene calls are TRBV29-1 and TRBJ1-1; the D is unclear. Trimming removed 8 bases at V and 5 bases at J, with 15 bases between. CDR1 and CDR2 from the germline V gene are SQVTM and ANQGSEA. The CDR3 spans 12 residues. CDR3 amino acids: CSSRRSETEAFF. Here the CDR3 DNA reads TGCAGCTCCCGGAGGTCCGAAACTGAAGCTTTCTTT.

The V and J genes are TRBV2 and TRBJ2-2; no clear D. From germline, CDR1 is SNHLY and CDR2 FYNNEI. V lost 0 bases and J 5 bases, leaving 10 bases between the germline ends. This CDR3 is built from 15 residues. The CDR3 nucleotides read TGTGCCAGCAGTGAAGCGCTTCGTGGAACCGGGGAGCTGTTTTTT. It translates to CASSEALRGTGELFF.

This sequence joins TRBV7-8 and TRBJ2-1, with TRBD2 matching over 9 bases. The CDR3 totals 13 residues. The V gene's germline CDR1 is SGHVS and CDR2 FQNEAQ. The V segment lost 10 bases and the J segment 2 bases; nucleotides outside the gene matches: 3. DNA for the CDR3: TGTGCCACGCGGGGGGGGGCCTACAATGAGCAGTTCTTC. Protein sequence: CATRGGAYNEQFF.

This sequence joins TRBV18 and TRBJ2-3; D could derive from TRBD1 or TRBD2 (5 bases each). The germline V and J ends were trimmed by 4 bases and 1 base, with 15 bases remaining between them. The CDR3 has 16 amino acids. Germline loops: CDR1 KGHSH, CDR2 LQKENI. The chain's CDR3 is CASSLAGAVGTDTQYF. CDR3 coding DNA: TGTGCCAGCTCACTAGCCGGGGCGGTCGGCACAGATACGCAGTATTTT.

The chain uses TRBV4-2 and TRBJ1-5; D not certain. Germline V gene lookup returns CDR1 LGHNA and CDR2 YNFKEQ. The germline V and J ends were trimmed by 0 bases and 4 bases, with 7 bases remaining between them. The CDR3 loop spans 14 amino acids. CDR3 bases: TGTGCCAGCAGCCAAGATAACAGAAATCAGCCCCAGCATTTT. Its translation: CASSQDNRNQPQHF.

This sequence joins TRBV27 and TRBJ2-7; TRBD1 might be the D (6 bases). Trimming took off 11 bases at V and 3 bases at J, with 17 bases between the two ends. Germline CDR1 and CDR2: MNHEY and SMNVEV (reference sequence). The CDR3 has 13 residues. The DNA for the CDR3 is TGTGCCTCCGCCCGGGGCAGGGGCTACGAGCAGTACTTC. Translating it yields CASARGRGYEQYF.

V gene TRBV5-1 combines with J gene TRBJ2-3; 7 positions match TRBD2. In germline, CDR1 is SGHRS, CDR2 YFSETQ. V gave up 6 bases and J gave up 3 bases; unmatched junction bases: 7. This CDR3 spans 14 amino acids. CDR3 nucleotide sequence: TGCGCCAGCACCCTAGGACTAGGGACAGATACGCAGTATTTT. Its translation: CASTLGLGTDTQYF.

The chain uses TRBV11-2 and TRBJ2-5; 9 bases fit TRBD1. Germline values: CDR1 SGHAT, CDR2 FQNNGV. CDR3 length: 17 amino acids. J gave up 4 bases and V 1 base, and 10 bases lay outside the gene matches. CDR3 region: CASSLVRTGEGGETQYF. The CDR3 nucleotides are TGTGCCAGCAGCTTAGTGCGGACAGGGGAAGGGGGAGAGACCCAGTACTTC.

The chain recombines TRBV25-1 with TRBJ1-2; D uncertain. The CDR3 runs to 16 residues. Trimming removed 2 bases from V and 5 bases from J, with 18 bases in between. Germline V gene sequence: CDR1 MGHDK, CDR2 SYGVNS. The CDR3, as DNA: TGTGCCAGCAGTGAAGACGGACCGCAGAATCGATATGGCTACACCTTC. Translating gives CASSEDGPQNRYGYTF.

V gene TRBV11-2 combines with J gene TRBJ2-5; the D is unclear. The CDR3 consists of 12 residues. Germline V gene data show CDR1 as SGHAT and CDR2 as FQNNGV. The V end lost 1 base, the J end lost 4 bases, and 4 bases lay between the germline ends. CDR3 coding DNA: TGTGCCAGCAGCTTAGTATCAGAGACCCAGTACTTC. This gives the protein CASSLVSETQYF.

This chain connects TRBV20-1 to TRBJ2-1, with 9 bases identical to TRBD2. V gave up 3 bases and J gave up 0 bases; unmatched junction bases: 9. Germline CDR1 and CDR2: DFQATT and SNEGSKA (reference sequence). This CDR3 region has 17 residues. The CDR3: CSASSSGAHSSYNEQFF. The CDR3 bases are TGCAGTGCTAGCTCTAGCGGGGCCCATAGCTCCTACAATGAGCAGTTCTTC.